This T cell receptor (beta chain) emerged from a study of blood T cell repertoires in COVID-19. Study summary: The cDNA or gDNA used as material had been derived from T cells, B-cell-depleted T cells, or PBMCs.

TCRdb's copy holds only in-frame clones and misses some; the assay was immunoSEQ multiplex PCR. The sample includes around 37,000 clones, around 87% of them seen just once. The V and J ends lost 1 base and 5 bases respectively, with 12 bases between them. Germline lookup yields CDR1 SNHLY and CDR2 FYNNEI. The CDR3 length is 15 residues. Sequenced: peripheral blood. The receptor was isolated from a man in his forties or fifties with active or convalescent COVID-19. This chain joins TRBV2 and TRBJ1-5, with D tentatively TRBD1 (6 bases). CDR3: CASSEGRGWDQPQHF. The CDR3 DNA reads as TGTGCCAGCAGTGAAGGCAGGGGTTGGGATCAGCCCCAGCATTTT.